This T cell receptor (beta chain) was sequenced for a study of blood T cell repertoires in COVID-19 (dated by TCRdb to between 2020 and 2021). Concerning the study at large: Samples covering the acute and convalescent phases of COVID-19 were provided by collaborators in the United States, Italy and Spain. The repertoires were made available in a free public database intended to serve as a resource for research on the immune response to SARS-CoV-2. The prospective study material was composed of cDNA or gDNA derived from T cells, B-cell-depleted T cells, or PBMCs. Samples were obtained from the ongoing ImmuneRACE study (first 160 participants) and from about 1,300 subjects provided by 6 global collaborators. Deeply sampled blood TCRbeta repertoires from subjects exposed to, actively infected with, or recovered from COVID-19 were included in the dataset. Where available, HLA class I and class II types were taken from metadata supplied by the sample provider and were not determined by assay-based typing. A de-identified subject ID, COVID-19 status, age in years and sex were almost always included in the sample metadata. On the study overall, not on this receptor specifically: The amount of clinical and demographic metadata varied by source and participant and was provided uncurated.

This clone has only a few counts. This receptor's antigen is unknown. There are no base qualities to consult, and no much larger clone falls within one base. Clipping removes 1 base from V and 6 bases from J, with 8 as the unmatched junction base count. There are 16 amino acids in the CDR3, from cysteine to phenylalanine inclusive. Here the CDR3 DNA is all that survives: 48 bases in frame from base 1. CDR1 and CDR2, per the germline V gene, are MGHRA and YSYEKL. The immunoSEQ Assay, a bias-controlled multiplex PCR, was used to amplify TCRbeta CDR3 regions from genomic DNA. The paper's data handling went like this. Within the assay, amplification of reference gene primers was used to estimate how many nucleated cells each sample contained. To quantify the absolute abundance of each unique TCRbeta CDR3 rearrangement, sequence reads were collapsed and filtered. For each sample, productive Simpson clonality was calculated by taking the square root of Simpson's diversity index across productive rearrangements. TCRdb stores this immuneACCESS table with in-frame sequences only. Part of the clones is absent; in the studies checked, under half of the shortfall reflects unresolved V genes, and no reason is known for the rest. V and J calls and clone size are given by that table; D and trimming were obtained from the DNA. In all, the sample holds approximately 300,000 clones, and approximately 85% of those were seen once. 1.6% of the sample lies in the top ten.

The collaborating institutions used their own protocols to collect whole blood in K2EDTA tubes. Collaborator samples were shipped for TCRbeta analysis as frozen whole blood, isolated PBMCs, or DNA extracted from either sample type. The sequencing sample was made of peripheral blood. The receptor was isolated from a woman between 50 and 59 years old with acute or convalescent COVID-19. The chain joins TRBV4-1 to TRBJ2-5, with 10 central nucleotides matching TRBD1. The base sequence is TGCGCCAGCAGCCAAGTTGGGGGGACAGGGGAACAGACCCAGTACTTC. Its protein reads: CASSQVGGTGEQTQYF.